The entry that follows covers one TCR beta chain sequence. V lost 7 bases, J lost 0 bases, and 16 bases lay in between. Germline CDR1 and CDR2: MNHNY and SVGAGI (reference sequence). The CDR3 consists of 15 residues. The data were taken from a study of shared clonotypes between healthy human individuals. Method: immunoSEQ multiplex PCR; TCRdb's copy keeps in-frame clones and lacks some. The sample consists of some 1,100,000 clones, approximately 80% of them appearing once. Input material: memory CD4+ T cells from PBMCs. Subset of the sample: CD45RA-negative fraction. V gene TRBV6-6 combines with J gene TRBJ2-7; D is perhaps TRBD1 (6 bases). The receptor was isolated from a man younger than 35 in good health. Some clones in this sample may be carry-over from other donors' samples. The CDR3 DNA reads TGTGCCAGCACCCGATCTCCGGACAGCTCCTACGAGCAGTACTTC. Encoded protein: CASTRSPDSSYEQYF.